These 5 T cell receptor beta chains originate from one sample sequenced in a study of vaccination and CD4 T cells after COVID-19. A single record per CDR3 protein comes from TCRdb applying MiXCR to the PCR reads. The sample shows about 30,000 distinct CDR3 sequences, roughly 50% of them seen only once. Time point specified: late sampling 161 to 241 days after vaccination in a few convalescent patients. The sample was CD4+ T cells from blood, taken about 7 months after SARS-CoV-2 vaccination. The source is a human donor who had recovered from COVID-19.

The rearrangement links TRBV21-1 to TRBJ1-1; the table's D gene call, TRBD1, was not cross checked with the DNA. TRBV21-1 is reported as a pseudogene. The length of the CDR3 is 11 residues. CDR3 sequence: CASRTGGEAFF. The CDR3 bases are TGTGCCAGCAGGACGGGGGGTGAAGCTTTCTTT.

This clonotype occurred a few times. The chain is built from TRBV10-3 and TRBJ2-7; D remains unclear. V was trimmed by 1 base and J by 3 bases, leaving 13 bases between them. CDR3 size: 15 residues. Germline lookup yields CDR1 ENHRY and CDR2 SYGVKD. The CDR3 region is CAISELEFSRYEQYF. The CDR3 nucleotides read TGTGCCATCAGTGAGTTAGAGTTCAGCCGCTACGAGCAGTACTTC.

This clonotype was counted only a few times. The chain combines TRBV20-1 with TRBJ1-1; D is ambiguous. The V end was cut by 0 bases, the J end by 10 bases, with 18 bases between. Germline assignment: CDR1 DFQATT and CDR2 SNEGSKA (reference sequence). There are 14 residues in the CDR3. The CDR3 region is CSARDATAGVVAFF. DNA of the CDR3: TGCAGTGCTAGAGATGCCACCGCCGGCGTGGTAGCTTTCTTT.

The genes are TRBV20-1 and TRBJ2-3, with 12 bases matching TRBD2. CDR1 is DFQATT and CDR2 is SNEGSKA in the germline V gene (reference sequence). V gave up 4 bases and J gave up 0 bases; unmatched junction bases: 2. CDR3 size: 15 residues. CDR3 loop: CSANLAGGSTDTQYF. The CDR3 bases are TGCAGTGCTAACCTAGCGGGAGGGAGCACAGATACGCAGTATTTT.

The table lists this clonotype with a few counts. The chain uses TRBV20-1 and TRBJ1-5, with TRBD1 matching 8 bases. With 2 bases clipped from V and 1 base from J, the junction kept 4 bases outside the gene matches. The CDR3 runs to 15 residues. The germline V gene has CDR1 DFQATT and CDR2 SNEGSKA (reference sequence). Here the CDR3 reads CSARLQGGSNQPQHF. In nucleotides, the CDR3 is TGCAGTGCTAGACTACAGGGGGGGAGCAATCAGCCCCAGCATTTT.